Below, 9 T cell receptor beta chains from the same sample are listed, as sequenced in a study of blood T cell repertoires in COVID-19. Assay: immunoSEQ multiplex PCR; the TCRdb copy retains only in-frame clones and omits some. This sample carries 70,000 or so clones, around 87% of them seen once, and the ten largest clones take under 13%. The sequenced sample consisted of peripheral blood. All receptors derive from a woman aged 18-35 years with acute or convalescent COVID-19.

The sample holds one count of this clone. CDR3 amino acids: CASSFTGTGAYEQYF. CDR3 sequence (DNA): TGTGCCAGCAGTTTTACCGGGACAGGGGCCTACGAGCAGTACTTC. V usage is TRBV27 and J usage is TRBJ2-7, with 10 bases fitting TRBD1. CDR1 and CDR2 (germline): MNHEY, SMNVEV (reference sequence). Unmatched junction bases numbered 4, after V lost 3 bases and J lost 2 bases. This CDR3 contains 15 residues.

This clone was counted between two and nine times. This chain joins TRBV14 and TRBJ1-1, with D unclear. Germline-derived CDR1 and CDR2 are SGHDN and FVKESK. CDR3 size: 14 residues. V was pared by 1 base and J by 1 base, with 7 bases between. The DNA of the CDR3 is TGTGCCAGCAGCCAAGTCGACAAGAACACTGAAGCTTTCTTT. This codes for CASSQVDKNTEAFF.

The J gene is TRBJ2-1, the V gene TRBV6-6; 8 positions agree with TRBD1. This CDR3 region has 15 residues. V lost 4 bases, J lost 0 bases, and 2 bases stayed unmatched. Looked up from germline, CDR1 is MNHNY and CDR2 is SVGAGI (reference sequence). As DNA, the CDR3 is TGTGCCAGCAGTTTTGACAGGGGCTCCTACAATGAGCAGTTCTTC. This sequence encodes CASSFDRGSYNEQFF.

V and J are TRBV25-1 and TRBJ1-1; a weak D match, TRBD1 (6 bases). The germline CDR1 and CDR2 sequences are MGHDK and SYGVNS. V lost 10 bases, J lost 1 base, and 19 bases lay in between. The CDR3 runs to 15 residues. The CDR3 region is CATKRGSRGNTEAFF. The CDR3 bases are TGTGCCACTAAAAGGGGGTCTCGAGGGAACACTGAAGCTTTCTTT.

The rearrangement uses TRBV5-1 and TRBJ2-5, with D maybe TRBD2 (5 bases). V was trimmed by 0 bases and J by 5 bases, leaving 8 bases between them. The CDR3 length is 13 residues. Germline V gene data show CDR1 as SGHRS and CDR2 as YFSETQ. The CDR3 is CASSLGGSETQYF. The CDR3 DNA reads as TGCGCCAGCAGCTTGGGAGGGTCTGAGACCCAGTACTTC.

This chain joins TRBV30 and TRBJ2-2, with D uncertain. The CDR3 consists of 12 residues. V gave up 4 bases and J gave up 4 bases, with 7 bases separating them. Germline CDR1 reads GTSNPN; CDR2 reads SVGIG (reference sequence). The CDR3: CAWTRFTGELFF. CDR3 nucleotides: TGTGCCTGGACCAGATTCACCGGGGAGCTGTTTTTT.

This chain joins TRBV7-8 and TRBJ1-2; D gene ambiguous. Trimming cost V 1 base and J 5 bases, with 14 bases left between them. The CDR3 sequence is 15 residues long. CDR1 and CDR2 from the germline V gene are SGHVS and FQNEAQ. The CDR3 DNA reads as TGTGCCAGCAGCTTAGAGCGGCTCCCCCGATATGGCTACACCTTC. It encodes CASSLERLPRYGYTF.

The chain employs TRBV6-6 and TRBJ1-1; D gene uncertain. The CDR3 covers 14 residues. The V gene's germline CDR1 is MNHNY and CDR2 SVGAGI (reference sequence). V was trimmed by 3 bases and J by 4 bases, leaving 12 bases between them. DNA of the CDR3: TGTGCCAGCAGTTATGCGGGCAAGGCCACTGAAGCTTTCTTT. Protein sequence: CASSYAGKATEAFF.

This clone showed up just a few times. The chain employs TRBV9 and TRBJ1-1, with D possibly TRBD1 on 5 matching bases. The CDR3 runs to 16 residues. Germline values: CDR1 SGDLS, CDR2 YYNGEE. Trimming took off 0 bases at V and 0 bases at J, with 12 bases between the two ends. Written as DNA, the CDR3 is TGTGCCAGCAGCGTAGTTGATGGGGGGGTGAACACTGAAGCTTTCTTT. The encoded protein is CASSVVDGGVNTEAFF.